This TCR beta chain was identified during a study of T cell responses to AZD1222 COVID-19 vaccine. For this clone: The target antigen is unknown.

TCRdb's copy holds only in-frame clones and misses some; the assay was immunoSEQ multiplex PCR. In the table there are 100,000 to 150,000 clones, around 87% of which are singletons. V shed 1 base, J shed 5 bases, and the junction held 2 bases outside the gene matches. The CDR3 loop spans 14 amino acids. CDR1 and CDR2 (germline): LNHDA, SQIVND (reference sequence). Study results and caveats: Researchers took repertoire samples only after the peak T cell response had come.

The material was peripheral blood, obtained 28 days after the second AZD1222 dose. This rearrangement joins TRBV19 to TRBJ1-5, with 7 bases identical to TRBD1. The sequence derives from an adult who received the AZD1222 COVID-19 vaccine. The chain's CDR3 is CASSIGRGYQPQHF. The CDR3 DNA is TGTGCCAGTAGTATAGGCAGGGGGTATCAGCCCCAGCATTTT.